What follows is one T cell receptor beta chain and its context. This sample was taken from a study of blood T cell repertoires in COVID-19. Whole-study context: PBMCs, B-cell-depleted T cells, or T cells provided the cDNA or gDNA that made up the material.

Here immunoSEQ multiplex PCR was the method, and the copy in TCRdb shows in-frame clones only, minus some. This table holds just over 150,000 clones, 92% found once. This TCR derives from a man aged 25 to 45 with COVID-19, enrolled during active disease. Specimen: peripheral blood.

The CDR3 DNA follows: TGTGCCATCACATCCCAGGGCTCTGGGGCCGGGGAGCTGTTTTTT. Translation: CAITSQGSGAGELFF. The chain is built from TRBV10-3 and TRBJ2-2, with D tentatively TRBD1 (5 bases). Between the trimmed V and J ends, which lost 7 bases and 6 bases, there was a span of 18 bases. Germline CDR1 reads ENHRY; CDR2 reads SYGVKD. The CDR3 is 15 residues long.